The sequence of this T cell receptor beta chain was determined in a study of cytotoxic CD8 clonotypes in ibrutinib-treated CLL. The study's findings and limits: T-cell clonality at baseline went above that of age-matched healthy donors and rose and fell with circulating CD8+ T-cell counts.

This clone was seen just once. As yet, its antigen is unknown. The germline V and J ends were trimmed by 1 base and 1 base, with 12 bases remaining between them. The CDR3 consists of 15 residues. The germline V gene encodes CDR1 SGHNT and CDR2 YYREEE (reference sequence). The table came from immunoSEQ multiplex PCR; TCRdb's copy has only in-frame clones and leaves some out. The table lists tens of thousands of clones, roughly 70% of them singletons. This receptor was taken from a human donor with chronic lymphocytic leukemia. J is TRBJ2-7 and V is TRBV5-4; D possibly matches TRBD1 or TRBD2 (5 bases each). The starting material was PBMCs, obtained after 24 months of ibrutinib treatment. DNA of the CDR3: TGTGCCAGCAGCTTGTCGGCAGGGAGTTCCTACGAGCAGTACTTC. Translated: CASSLSAGSSYEQYF.